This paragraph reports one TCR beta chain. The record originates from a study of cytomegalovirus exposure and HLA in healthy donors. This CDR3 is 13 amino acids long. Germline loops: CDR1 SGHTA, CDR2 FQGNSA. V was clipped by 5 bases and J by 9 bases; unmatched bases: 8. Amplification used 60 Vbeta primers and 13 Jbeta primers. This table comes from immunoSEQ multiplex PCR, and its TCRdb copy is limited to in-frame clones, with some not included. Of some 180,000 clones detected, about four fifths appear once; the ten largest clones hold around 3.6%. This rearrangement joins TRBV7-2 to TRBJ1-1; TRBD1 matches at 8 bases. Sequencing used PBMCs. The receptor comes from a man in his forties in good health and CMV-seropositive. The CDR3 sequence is CASSERQGFKAFF. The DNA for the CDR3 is TGTGCCAGCAGCGAGAGACAGGGGTTTAAAGCTTTCTTT.